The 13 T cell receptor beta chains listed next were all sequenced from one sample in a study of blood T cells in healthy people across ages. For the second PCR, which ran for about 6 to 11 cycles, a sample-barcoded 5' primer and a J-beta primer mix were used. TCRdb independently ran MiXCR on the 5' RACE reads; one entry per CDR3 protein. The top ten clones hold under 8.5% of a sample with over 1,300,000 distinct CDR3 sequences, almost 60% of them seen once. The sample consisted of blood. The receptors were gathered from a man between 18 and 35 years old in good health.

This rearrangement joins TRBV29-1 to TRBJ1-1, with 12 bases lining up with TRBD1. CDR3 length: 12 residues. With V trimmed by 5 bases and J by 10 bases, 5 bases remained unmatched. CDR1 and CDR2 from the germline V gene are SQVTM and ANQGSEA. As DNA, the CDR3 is TGCAGCGTTACGGGACAGGGGGCGCGAGCTTTCTTT. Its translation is CSVTGQGARAFF.

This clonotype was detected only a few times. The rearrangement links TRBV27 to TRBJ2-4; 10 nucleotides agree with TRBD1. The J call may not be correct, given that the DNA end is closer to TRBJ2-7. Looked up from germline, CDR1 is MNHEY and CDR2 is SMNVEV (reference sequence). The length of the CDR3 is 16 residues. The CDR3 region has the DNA TGTGCCAGCAGTTTATCCGGGACAGGGGAGTGGTACGAGCAGTACTTC. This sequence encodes CASSLSGTGEWYEQYF.

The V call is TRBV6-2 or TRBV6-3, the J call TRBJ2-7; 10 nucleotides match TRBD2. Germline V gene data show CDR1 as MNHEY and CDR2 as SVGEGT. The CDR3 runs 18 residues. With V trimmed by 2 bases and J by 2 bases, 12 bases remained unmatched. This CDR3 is CASSYNLNGTSATYEQYF. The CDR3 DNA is TGTGCCAGCAGTTACAATCTAAACGGGACTAGCGCGACCTACGAGCAGTACTTC.

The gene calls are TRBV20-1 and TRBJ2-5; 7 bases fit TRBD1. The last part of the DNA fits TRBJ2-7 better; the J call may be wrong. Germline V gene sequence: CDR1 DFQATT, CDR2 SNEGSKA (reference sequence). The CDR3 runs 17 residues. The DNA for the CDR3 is TGCAGTGCTAGGGATGACAGGGCCCCTATCCTAACGTACGAGCAGTACTTC. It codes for CSARDDRAPILTYEQYF.

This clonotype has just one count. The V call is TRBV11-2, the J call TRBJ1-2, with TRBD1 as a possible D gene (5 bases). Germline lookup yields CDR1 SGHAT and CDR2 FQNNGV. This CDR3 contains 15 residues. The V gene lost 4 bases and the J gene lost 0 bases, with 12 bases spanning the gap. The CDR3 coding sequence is TGTGCCAGCAGCTACGGGGGGGGAGCTAACTATGGCTACACCTTC. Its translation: CASSYGGGANYGYTF.

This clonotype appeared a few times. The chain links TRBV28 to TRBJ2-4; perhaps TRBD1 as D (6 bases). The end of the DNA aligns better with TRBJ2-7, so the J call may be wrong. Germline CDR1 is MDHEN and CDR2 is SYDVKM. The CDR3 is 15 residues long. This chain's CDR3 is CASSDYRQVPYEQYF. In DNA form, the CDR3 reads TGTGCCAGCAGTGACTACCGACAGGTTCCCTACGAGCAGTACTTC.

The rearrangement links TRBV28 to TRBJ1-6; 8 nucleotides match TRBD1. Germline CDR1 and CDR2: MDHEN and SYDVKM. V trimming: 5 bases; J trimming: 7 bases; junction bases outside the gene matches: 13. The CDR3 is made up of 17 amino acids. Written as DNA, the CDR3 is TGTGCCAGCAGTCAAGCTCCGGACAGGGTTTTAAATTCACCCCTCCACTTT. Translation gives CASSQAPDRVLNSPLHF.

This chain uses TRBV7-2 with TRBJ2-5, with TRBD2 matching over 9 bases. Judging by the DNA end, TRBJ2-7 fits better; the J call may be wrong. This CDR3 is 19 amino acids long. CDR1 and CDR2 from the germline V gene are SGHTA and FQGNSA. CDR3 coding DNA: TGTGCCAGCAGCTTAGTGGTATTAGCGGGGGACCCCCGGGGGTACGAGCAGTACTTC. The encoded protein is CASSLVVLAGDPRGYEQYF.

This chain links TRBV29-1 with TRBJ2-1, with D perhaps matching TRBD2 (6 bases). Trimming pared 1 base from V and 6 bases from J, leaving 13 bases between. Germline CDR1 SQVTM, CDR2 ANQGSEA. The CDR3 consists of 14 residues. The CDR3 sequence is CSVEGPTAGNEQFF. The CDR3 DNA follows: TGCAGCGTTGAAGGGCCAACAGCGGGCAATGAGCAGTTCTTC.

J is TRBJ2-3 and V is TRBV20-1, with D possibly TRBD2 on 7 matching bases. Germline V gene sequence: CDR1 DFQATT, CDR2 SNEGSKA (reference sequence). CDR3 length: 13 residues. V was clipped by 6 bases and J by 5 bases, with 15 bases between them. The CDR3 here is CSAGGGAGDTQYF. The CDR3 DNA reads TGCAGTGCGGGAGGGGGGGCAGGAGATACGCAGTATTTT.

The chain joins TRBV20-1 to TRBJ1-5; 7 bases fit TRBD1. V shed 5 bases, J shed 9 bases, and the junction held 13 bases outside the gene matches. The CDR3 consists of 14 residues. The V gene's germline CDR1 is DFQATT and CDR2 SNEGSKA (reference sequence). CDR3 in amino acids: CSAVKSGQSMPQHF. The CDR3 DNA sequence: TGCAGTGCTGTAAAATCGGGACAGTCGATGCCCCAGCATTTT.

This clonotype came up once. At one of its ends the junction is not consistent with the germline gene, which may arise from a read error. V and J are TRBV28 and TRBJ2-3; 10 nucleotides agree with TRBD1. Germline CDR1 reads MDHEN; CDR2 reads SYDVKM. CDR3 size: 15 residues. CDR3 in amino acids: CASSFRGQGTGTQYF. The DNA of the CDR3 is TGTGCCAGCAGTTTTAGGGGACAGGGGACAGGTACGCAGTATTTT. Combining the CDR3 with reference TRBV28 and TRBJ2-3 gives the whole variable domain DVKVTQSSRYLVKRTGEKVFLECVQDMDHENMFWYRQDPGLGLRLIYFSYDVKMKEKGDIPEGYSVSREKKERFSLILESASTNQTSMYLCASSFRGQGTGTQYFGPGTRLTVL.

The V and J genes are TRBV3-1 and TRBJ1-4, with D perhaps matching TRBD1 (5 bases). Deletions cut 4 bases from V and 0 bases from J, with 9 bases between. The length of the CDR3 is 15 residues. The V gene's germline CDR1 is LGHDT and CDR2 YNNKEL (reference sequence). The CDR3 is CASSRDVATNEKLFF. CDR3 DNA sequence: TGTGCCAGCAGCCGGGACGTTGCAACTAATGAAAAACTGTTTTTT.